This T cell receptor (beta chain) was sequenced during a study of blood T cell repertoires in COVID-19. Across the study: The United States, Italy and Spain provided the acute and convalescent COVID-19 samples.

Germline loops: CDR1 LGHNA, CDR2 YSLEER. Losses at the gene ends were 1 base for V and 2 bases for J; bases not matched to a gene: 3. The CDR3 covers 15 residues. As originally analysed: Amplified reference gene primers provided the basis for estimating nucleated cell counts. Profiled with immunoSEQ multiplex PCR; TCRdb holds only in-frame clones, not every one. The V and J calls and the clone size are those of that table, but D and trimming were determined from the DNA. The sample lists over 120,000 clones; 80% were seen once. Input material: peripheral blood. The origin of this receptor is a man between 65 and 85 years old who had recovered from COVID-19. The chain carries TRBV4-3 and TRBJ2-3; 7 bases fit TRBD2. In DNA, the CDR3 is TGCGCCAGCAGCCAAGGCGGGAGCCCCACAGATACGCAGTATTTT. Translated, it gives CASSQGGSPTDTQYF.